Listed here are 9 T cell receptor beta chains from one sample, sequenced in a study of blood T cell repertoires in COVID-19. Some clones are missing from TCRdb's copy, which holds only in-frame ones; the method was immunoSEQ multiplex PCR. The sample includes some 150,000 clones, 80% to 90% of them seen just once. Material for sequencing was peripheral blood. Receptors originate from a woman aged 45-59 years with active or convalescent COVID-19.

The V gene is TRBV5-1, the J gene TRBJ1-1, with D perhaps TRBD1 (6 bases). The CDR3 totals 14 residues. The germline gives CDR1 SGHRS, CDR2 YFSETQ. The V end was cut by 4 bases, the J end by 2 bases, with 12 bases between. CDR3 in DNA: TGCGCCAGCAGCCAGCAAGGGGGTAACACTGAAGCTTTCTTT. Protein sequence: CASSQQGGNTEAFF.

The DNA for the CDR3 is TGTGCCAGCACCCTTCCCCCCGACAGGATAAAAACTGAAGCTTTCTTT. This gives the protein CASTLPPDRIKTEAFF. V and J are TRBV6-6 and TRBJ1-1, with D possibly matching TRBD1 (6 bases). Germline CDR1 reads MNHNY; CDR2 reads SVGAGI (reference sequence). This CDR3 has 16 amino acids. Trimming took 7 bases from V and 5 from J, leaving 23 bases between them.

The V call is TRBV9, the J call TRBJ2-7; a weak D match, TRBD2 (6 bases). This CDR3 is 14 amino acids long. Per the germline V gene, CDR1 is SGDLS and CDR2 is YYNGEE. Trimming took 2 bases from V and 4 from J, leaving 13 bases between them. The CDR3 protein is CASSVGGSEYEQYF. CDR3 nucleotides: TGTGCCAGCAGCGTTGGAGGGAGTGAGTACGAGCAGTACTTC.

The V call is TRBV19, the J call TRBJ1-1; perhaps TRBD1 as D (5 bases). The CDR3 is 13 residues long. Trimming shortened V by 10 bases and J by 1 base, and 13 bases separated the two germline ends. Germline lookup yields CDR1 LNHDA and CDR2 SQIVND (reference sequence). CDR3 in DNA: TGTGCCACCCTAGGGACTCAGAACACTGAAGCTTTCTTT. Translated: CATLGTQNTEAFF.

Written as DNA, the CDR3 is TGTGCCAGTAGTGCTCAGGGCGCCCTTATCACAGATACGCAGTATTTT. Translated, it gives CASSAQGALITDTQYF. The J gene is TRBJ2-3, the V gene TRBV19; D is perhaps TRBD1 (5 bases). Trimming took 5 bases from V and 2 from J, leaving 17 bases between them. Germline V gene data show CDR1 as LNHDA and CDR2 as SQIVND (reference sequence). CDR3 length: 16 residues.

The V and J genes are TRBV5-1 and TRBJ2-5; 11 bases match TRBD1. CDR3 length equals 16 residues. From germline, CDR1 is SGHRS and CDR2 YFSETQ. V lost 0 bases to trimming and J lost 4 bases; unmatched junction nucleotides: 5. The CDR3 spells CASSLDLDRGRETQYF. The CDR3 bases are TGCGCCAGCAGCTTGGACCTGGACAGGGGGCGAGAGACCCAGTACTTC.

The chain links TRBV11-3 to TRBJ2-3, with D tentatively TRBD2 (6 bases). The CDR3 totals 15 residues. Germline V gene sequence: CDR1 SGHNT, CDR2 YENEEA. Trimming pared 3 bases from V and 0 bases from J, leaving 10 bases between. CDR3 sequence: CASSFSGASTDTQYF. The DNA of the CDR3 is TGTGCCAGCAGCTTTAGCGGTGCTAGCACAGATACGCAGTATTTT.

The chain links TRBV5-1 to TRBJ1-3; possible D gene TRBD1, 6 bases. This CDR3 spans 13 amino acids. Germline values: CDR1 SGHRS, CDR2 YFSETQ. Trimming shortened V by 6 bases and J by 8 bases, and 15 bases separated the two germline ends. CDR3 sequence reads: CASTLGSGDTIYF. CDR3 nucleotides: TGCGCCAGCACCCTGGGGTCAGGGGACACCATATATTTT.

This CDR3 is CASSISSTALRTF. The CDR3 DNA follows: TGTGCCAGTAGTATTAGTTCGACAGCTCTGAGGACCTTC. The genes are TRBV19 and TRBJ1-2; D is perhaps TRBD1 (5 bases). The ends were cut back, 3 bases at V and 14 bases at J, with 19 bases in the middle. The CDR3 has 13 amino acids. Germline values: CDR1 LNHDA, CDR2 SQIVND (reference sequence).